The following is a T cell receptor beta chain sequence with its context. These data originate in a study of CD8+ T cells in alopecia areata. Sequencing relied on a cDNA template that was reverse transcribed from extracted RNA. Assay: immunoSEQ multiplex PCR; the TCRdb copy retains only in-frame clones and omits some. The table includes around 50,000 clones, over 95% detected once. The V gene lost 5 bases and the J gene lost 0 bases, with 5 bases spanning the gap. The CDR3 consists of 12 residues. Germline values: CDR1 SGHTA, CDR2 FQGNSA. The source was CD8+ T cells sorted from blood, collected at week 0. The chain is built from TRBV7-2 and TRBJ2-7; D is ambiguous. This TCR was sampled from a human donor with alopecia areata. The CDR3 spells CASSTDSYEQYF. The CDR3, as DNA: TGTGCCAGCAGCACCGACTCCTACGAGCAGTACTTC.